The entry that follows covers one TCR beta chain sequence. CDR1 and CDR2 (germline): MRHNA, SNTAGT. V lost 6 bases and J 4 bases, leaving 11 bases between the germline ends. This CDR3 is 13 amino acids long. This specimen belongs to a study of blood T cell repertoires in COVID-19. Study at large: Italy, Spain and the United States were the sources of the convalescent and acute COVID-19 samples. In each case, the material was cDNA or gDNA derived from T cells, B-cell-depleted T cells, or PBMCs.

In the original analysis: Estimation of nucleated cell counts was performed using reference gene primer amplification. Repertoires were generated with immunoSEQ multiplex PCR, while TCRdb's copy carries only in-frame clones and drops some. V and J calls plus clone size are reproduced from that table; the DNA served to infer D and trimming. The sample includes about 140,000 clones, over 60% of them seen just once. The sample was peripheral blood. V usage is TRBV6-4 and J usage is TRBJ2-3; D not certain. This TCR derives from a man aged 45 to 65 with acute or convalescent COVID-19. In nucleotides, the CDR3 is TGTGCCAGCAGCGCAGATTGGTCAGATACGCAGTATTTT. It specifies CASSADWSDTQYF.